This is a list of T cell receptor beta chains from one sample in a study of CD8+ T cells in alopecia areata. Here immunoSEQ multiplex PCR was the method, and the copy in TCRdb shows in-frame clones only, minus some. The table has approximately 150,000 clones, less than 80% seen once. The source material was CD4+ T cells sorted from blood, sampled at week 24, from a patient treated with tofacitinib. The origin of the receptors is a human donor with alopecia areata. The CDR3 runs from the conserved cysteine through the conserved F or W. Fields, in order: clone size, J gene, CDR3 length, D gene, V gene, CDR3 DNA, CDR3 protein. The D gene is left open where the match is weak. For some rows the clone size is stated as once, few or many, or as a class when expanded; others skip it.

size: .; J: TRBJ2-5; length: 13; D: .; V: TRBV29-1; DNA: TGCAGCGTTGATGTGCGACCACAAGAGACCCAGTACTTC; CDR3: CSVDVRPQETQYF
size: .; J: TRBJ1-1; length: 12; D: .; V: TRBV18; DNA: TGTGCCAGCTCACCTGCGACAGGAGAAGCTTTCTTT; CDR3: CASSPATGEAFF
size: .; J: TRBJ2-3; length: 16; D: TRBD2; V: TRBV11-2; DNA: TGTGCCAGCAGCGAGGGACTAGCGGGGGGTAGGGATACGCAGTATTTT; CDR3: CASSEGLAGGRDTQYF
size: .; J: TRBJ1-4; length: 16; D: .; V: TRBV5-6; DNA: TGTGCCAGCAGCTTGGGCGGGGGGCGGCCTAATGAAAAACTGTTTTTT; CDR3: CASSLGGGRPNEKLFF
size: once; J: TRBJ2-3; length: 13; D: .; V: TRBV5-1; DNA: TGCGCCAGCAGCTCCCACATCGAAGATACGCAGTATTTT; CDR3: CASSSHIEDTQYF
size: many; J: TRBJ2-1; length: 17; D: TRBD2; V: TRBV19; DNA: TGTGCCAGCCGGACTAGCGGGGGGGTTGGCGGTGGAAATGAGCAGTTCTTC; CDR3: CASRTSGGVGGGNEQFF
size: few; J: TRBJ2-7; length: 15; D: .; V: TRBV6-5; DNA: TGTGCCAGCAGCCGCAAACCCACAGTTACCTACGAGCAGTACTTC; CDR3: CASSRKPTVTYEQYF
size: .; J: TRBJ1-5; length: 15; D: .; V: TRBV30; DNA: TGTGCCTGGAGTGAAGGCAGGGAAGTGAATCAGCCCCAGCATTTT; CDR3: CAWSEGREVNQPQHF
size: .; J: TRBJ2-1; length: 14; D: .; V: TRBV29-1; DNA: TGCAGCGTTGATAGGCAGGGAGTATTCAATGAGCAGTTCTTC; CDR3: CSVDRQGVFNEQFF
size: .; J: TRBJ1-6; length: 17; D: TRBD1; V: TRBV14; DNA: TGTGCCAGCAGCCAATTGACAGGGGGCGGATCTAATTCACCCCTCCACTTT; CDR3: CASSQLTGGGSNSPLHF
size: .; J: TRBJ1-1; length: 14; D: .; V: TRBV7-2; DNA: TGTGCCAGCAGCTCCTATACGGGACTTTTAGAAGCTTTCTTT; CDR3: CASSSYTGLLEAFF
size: .; J: TRBJ2-3; length: 15; D: .; V: TRBV12-5; DNA: TGTGCTAGTGGTGGCCGGACAGTCTACACAGATACGCAGTATTTT; CDR3: CASGGRTVYTDTQYF
size: .; J: TRBJ2-7; length: 12; D: .; V: TRBV11-3; DNA: TGTGCCAGCAGCGCGGACGGGTACGAGCAGTACTTC; CDR3: CASSADGYEQYF
size: .; J: TRBJ2-6; length: 14; D: .; V: TRBV27; DNA: TGTGCCAGCAGCCAGGGATCCGGGGCCAACGTCCTGACTTTC; CDR3: CASSQGSGANVLTF
size: few; J: TRBJ1-6; length: 15; D: TRBD1; V: TRBV4-1; DNA: TGCGCCAGCAGCCAGGAACCGACAGGGGTACTCCCCCTCCACTTT; CDR3: CASSQEPTGVLPLHF
size: .; J: TRBJ2-5; length: 12; D: .; V: TRBV29-1; DNA: TGCAGCGTTGTCTGGGTTCAAGAGACCCAGTACTTC; CDR3: CSVVWVQETQYF